The clone carrying this T cell receptor (beta chain) was observed a handful of times. The authors prepared the TCRbeta library with unique molecular identifiers. TCRdb processed the PCR reads anew with MiXCR; each CDR3 protein has one entry. Of fewer than 200,000 distinct CDR3 sequences listed, over 5.5% are singletons. This entry comes from a study of T-cell reconstitution after alpha-beta-depleted transplantation in children. Trimming removed 8 bases from V and 1 base from J, with 11 bases in between. Germline V gives CDR1 SNHLY, CDR2 FYNNEI. The CDR3 is 13 residues long. This receptor was obtained from a human donor who donated a stem cell graft to a child with Wiskott-Aldrich syndrome. The rearrangement links TRBV2 to TRBJ2-5; D is possibly TRBD1 or TRBD2 (5 bases each). The source material was PBMCs from the stem cell graft donor, sampled from the stem cell graft. The CDR3 DNA follows: TGTGCCAGCCCCGGGGCCCCCCAAGAGACCCAGTACTTC. Encoded protein: CASPGAPQETQYF.